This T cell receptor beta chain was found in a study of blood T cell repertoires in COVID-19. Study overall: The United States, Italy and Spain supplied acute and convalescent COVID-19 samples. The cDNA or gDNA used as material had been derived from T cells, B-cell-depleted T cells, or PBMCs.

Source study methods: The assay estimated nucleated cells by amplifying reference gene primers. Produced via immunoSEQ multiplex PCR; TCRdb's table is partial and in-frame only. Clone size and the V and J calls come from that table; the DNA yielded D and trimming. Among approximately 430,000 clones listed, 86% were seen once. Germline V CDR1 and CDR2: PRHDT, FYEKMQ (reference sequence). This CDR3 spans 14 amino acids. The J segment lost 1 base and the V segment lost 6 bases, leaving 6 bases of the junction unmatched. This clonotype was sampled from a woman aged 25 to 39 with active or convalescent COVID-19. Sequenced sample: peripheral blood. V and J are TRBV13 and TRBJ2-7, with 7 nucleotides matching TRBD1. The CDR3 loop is CASSTGTASYEQYF. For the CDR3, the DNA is TGTGCCAGCAGTACCGGGACAGCTTCCTACGAGCAGTACTTC.